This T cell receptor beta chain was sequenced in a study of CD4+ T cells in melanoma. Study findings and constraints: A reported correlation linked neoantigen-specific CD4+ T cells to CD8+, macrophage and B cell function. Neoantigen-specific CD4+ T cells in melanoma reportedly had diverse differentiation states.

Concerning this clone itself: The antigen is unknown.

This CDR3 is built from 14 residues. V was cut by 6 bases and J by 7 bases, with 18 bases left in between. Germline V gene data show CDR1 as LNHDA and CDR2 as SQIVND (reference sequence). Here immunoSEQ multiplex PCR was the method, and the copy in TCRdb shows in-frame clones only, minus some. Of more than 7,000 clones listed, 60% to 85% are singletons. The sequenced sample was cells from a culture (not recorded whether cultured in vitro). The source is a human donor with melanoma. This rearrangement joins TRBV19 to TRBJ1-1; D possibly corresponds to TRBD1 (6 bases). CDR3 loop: CASRMNRDQGEAFF. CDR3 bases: TGTGCCAGTAGAATGAACAGGGATCAGGGTGAAGCTTTCTTT. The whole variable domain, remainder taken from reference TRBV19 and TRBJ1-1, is DGGITQSPKYLFRKEGQNVTLSCEQNLNHDAMYWYRQDPGQGLRLIYYSQIVNDFQKGDIAEGYSVSREKKESFPLTVTSAQKNPTAFYLCASRMNRDQGEAFFGQGTRLTVV.